A selection of T cell receptor beta chains follows, all from one sample in a study of T cells in Graves' hyperthyroidism and ophthalmopathy. From the multiplex PCR reads, TCRdb called clonotypes with MiXCR, one entry per CDR3 protein. The sample holds hundreds of thousands of distinct CDR3 sequences, under 15% seen once. Sequencing was done on a sample of blood. The receptors were gathered from a woman aged 18-35 years with Graves' hyperthyroidism. The CDR3 runs from the conserved cysteine through the conserved F or W. The D gene is left open where the match is weak. Size is stated for part of the rows, as once, few or many counts, or as a class when the clone is expanded.

D: -; J: TRBJ2-7; V: TRBV5-6; size: -; DNA: TGTGCCAGCAGCTTCGAAATGACAAGCTACGAGCAGTACTTC; CDR3: CASSFEMTSYEQYF
D: -; J: TRBJ2-1; V: TRBV7-3; size: many; DNA: TGTGCCAGCAGCTTAAGTCGCGGGTACAATGAGCAGTTCTTC; CDR3: CASSLSRGYNEQFF
D: TRBD2; J: TRBJ2-3; V: TRBV13; size: -; DNA: TGTGCCAGCAGCCCCGGACTAGCCAGTTTACCAGATACGCAGTATTTT; CDR3: CASSPGLASLPDTQYF
D: -; J: TRBJ1-1; V: TRBV5-1; size: -; DNA: TGCGCCAGCAGCTCGGGGGGCGGGACTGAAGCTTCCTTT; CDR3: CASSSGGGTEASF
D: -; J: TRBJ2-1; V: TRBV20-1; size: -; DNA: TGCAGTGCTAGAGATGGGGGGACTTCCGTTGGTGAGCAGTTCTTC; CDR3: CSARDGGTSVGEQFF
D: -; J: TRBJ2-1; V: TRBV5-1; size: -; DNA: TGCGCCAGCAGCGCGGGCGTCGGTGGTGAGCAGTTCTTC; CDR3: CASSAGVGGEQFF
D: TRBD1; J: TRBJ2-1; V: TRBV19; size: few; DNA: TGTGCCAGTAGTATGGGGGACAGACACAATGAGCAGTTCTTC; CDR3: CASSMGDRHNEQFF
D: -; J: TRBJ2-3; V: TRBV20-1; size: many; DNA: TGCAGTGCTAGATCGGCGGGGCTCTGGGGGCCAGATACGCAGTATTTT; CDR3: CSARSAGLWGPDTQYF
D: TRBD2; J: TRBJ2-1; V: TRBV20-1; size: -; DNA: TGCAGTTGCGGGAGAGTAAACAATGAGCAGTTCTTC; CDR3: CSCGRVNNEQFF
D: TRBD1; J: TRBJ1-5; V: TRBV19; size: few; DNA: TGTGCCAGTAGTCTCGGGACAGGTATCAATCAGCCCCAGCATTTT; CDR3: CASSLGTGINQPQHF
D: TRBD1; J: TRBJ1-2; V: TRBV6-2/TRBV6-3; size: many; DNA: TGTGCCAGCAGTCGTGACCATGGACAGGGTAATGGCTACACCTTC; CDR3: CASSRDHGQGNGYTF
D: TRBD2; J: TRBJ2-6; V: TRBV2; size: -; DNA: TGTGCCAGCAGGGGACTAGCGGGGGGAACACGCTCTGGGGCCAACGTCCTGACTTTC; CDR3: CASRGLAGGTRSGANVLTF
D: -; J: TRBJ1-4; V: TRBV19; size: few; DNA: TGTGCCAGTACCCCTAGAGGGGGTCATGAAAAACTGTTTTTT; CDR3: CASTPRGGHEKLFF
D: -; J: TRBJ1-5; V: TRBV18; size: many; DNA: TGTGCCAGCTCACCTTCTGAAGAAAATCAGCCCCAGCATTTT; CDR3: CASSPSEENQPQHF
D: -; J: TRBJ1-4; V: TRBV20-1; size: few; DNA: TGCAGTGCTAGGGGCAGGCCAAGGACTAATGAAAAACTGTTTTTT; CDR3: CSARGRPRTNEKLFF
D: -; J: TRBJ2-6; V: TRBV10-3; size: few; DNA: TGTGCCATCAGTGACTCTGAATATAGCTCTGGGGCCAACGTCCTGACTTTC; CDR3: CAISDSEYSSGANVLTF
D: TRBD1; J: TRBJ1-4; V: TRBV7-9; size: many; DNA: TGTGCCAGCAGCTTAGGGACAGGGAGTGAGGAAAAACTGTTTTTT; CDR3: CASSLGTGSEEKLFF
D: -; J: TRBJ2-1; V: TRBV7-9; size: -; DNA: TGTGCCAGCAGCTTAGAGGGGGGGGCTCTCAACTACAATGAGCAGTTCTTC; CDR3: CASSLEGGALNYNEQFF
D: -; J: TRBJ1-1; V: TRBV7-2; size: -; DNA: TGTGCCAGCAGCTTAGGTGGGCTGGGGTGGGCTGAAGCTTTCTTT; CDR3: CASSLGGLGWAEAFF
D: -; J: TRBJ1-5; V: TRBV10-3; size: many; DNA: TGTGCCATCAGTGAGGAGTTGGTGATGGATCAGCCCCAGCATTTT; CDR3: CAISEELVMDQPQHF
D: TRBD1; J: TRBJ1-5; V: TRBV20-1; size: many; DNA: TGCAGTGCTAGAACAGGGGACCAGCCCCAGCATTTT; CDR3: CSARTGDQPQHF
D: -; J: TRBJ2-2; V: TRBV4-1; size: -; DNA: TGCGCCAGCAGCCAACCGACAAAGAACACCGGGGAGCTGTTTTTT; CDR3: CASSQPTKNTGELFF
D: TRBD1; J: TRBJ1-3; V: TRBV30; size: -; DNA: TGTGCCTGGAGTTCGGACAGGTCGGACACCGTATATTTT; CDR3: CAWSSDRSDTVYF
D: -; J: TRBJ1-1; V: TRBV11-2; size: -; DNA: TGTGCCAGCAGCTTATATGTCGGCTTTGGCATTGTAAAAGCTTTCTTT; CDR3: CASSLYVGFGIVKAFF
D: -; J: TRBJ2-3; V: TRBV9; size: -; DNA: TGTGCCAGCAGCGTAGGGGGACTTCTCACAGATACGCAGTATTTT; CDR3: CASSVGGLLTDTQYF
D: TRBD2; J: TRBJ2-2; V: TRBV7-9; size: few; DNA: TGTGCCAGCAGCCCCCCGCTGGGGGGGGGGACCGGGGAGCTGTTTTTT; CDR3: CASSPPLGGGTGELFF
D: TRBD2; J: TRBJ2-2; V: TRBV18; size: -; DNA: TGTGCCAGCTCACCAGAAGGCGGGAGGCCGTCGACCGGGGAGCTGTTTTTT; CDR3: CASSPEGGRPSTGELFF
D: TRBD1; J: TRBJ1-2; V: TRBV28; size: many; DNA: TGTGCCAGCAGTTCGTCCTGGGCACAGGGGTTCTATGGCTACACCTTC; CDR3: CASSSSWAQGFYGYTF
D: TRBD2; J: TRBJ2-3; V: TRBV7-2; size: many; DNA: TGTGCCAGCAGTCGGGACTACCAAAGCACAGATACGCAGTATTTT; CDR3: CASSRDYQSTDTQYF
D: -; J: TRBJ2-7; V: TRBV20-1; size: -; DNA: TGCAGTGCTAGACCAGAGAAAGGGACATCCGGCTACGAGCAGTACTTC; CDR3: CSARPEKGTSGYEQYF
D: -; J: TRBJ1-5; V: TRBV6-4; size: -; DNA: TGTGCCAGCAGCGGGGGGTATAATCAGCCCCAGCATTTT; CDR3: CASSGGYNQPQHF
D: -; J: TRBJ2-5; V: TRBV5-6; size: few; DNA: TGTGCCAGCAGCCCCGGGACACGGCGGGGAGCGGTCCAAGAGACCCAGTACTTC; CDR3: CASSPGTRRGAVQETQYF
D: TRBD1; J: TRBJ1-5; V: TRBV19; size: many; DNA: TGTGCCAGTAGTGGACAGGGGGTTAATCAGCCCCAGCATTTT; CDR3: CASSGQGVNQPQHF
D: -; J: TRBJ2-1; V: TRBV7-3; size: many; DNA: TGTGCCAGCGCCCCGGGGGTAACCGTTAACAATGAGCAGTTCTTC; CDR3: CASAPGVTVNNEQFF
D: TRBD2; J: TRBJ2-2; V: TRBV12-3/TRBV12-4; size: many; DNA: TGTGCCAGCAGTTTATTTCTAGCGGGAGGGGGGAACACCGGGGAGCTGTTTTTT; CDR3: CASSLFLAGGGNTGELFF
D: -; J: TRBJ2-3; V: TRBV14; size: few; DNA: TGTGCCAGCAGCTCCCGGGATCCAGGTATCGATACGCAGTATTTT; CDR3: CASSSRDPGIDTQYF
D: -; J: TRBJ2-2; V: TRBV7-2; size: many; DNA: TGTGCCAGCAGCTACTACACCGGGGAGCTGTTTTTT; CDR3: CASSYYTGELFF
D: TRBD1; J: TRBJ2-7; V: TRBV5-1; size: many; DNA: TGCGCCAGCAGCTTGGAAGGGACAGGGTCTTACGAGCAGTACTTC; CDR3: CASSLEGTGSYEQYF
D: -; J: TRBJ2-6; V: TRBV25-1; size: many; DNA: TGTGCCAGCAGTGAGGGGGTTAACTCTGGGGCCAACGTCCTGACTTTC; CDR3: CASSEGVNSGANVLTF
D: -; J: TRBJ2-1; V: TRBV7-6; size: -; DNA: TGTGCCAGCAGCTTCCCCCGGGGGGAGGGGGACAATGAGCAGTTCTTC; CDR3: CASSFPRGEGDNEQFF
D: -; J: TRBJ1-5; V: TRBV7-9; size: few; DNA: TGTGCCAGCAGCCCGGGGGGAGTGGGCAATCAGCCCCAGCATTTT; CDR3: CASSPGGVGNQPQHF
D: TRBD2; J: TRBJ2-7; V: TRBV20-1; size: many; DNA: TGCAGTGCACCTCCTAGCGGGGACTACGAGCAGTACTTC; CDR3: CSAPPSGDYEQYF
D: TRBD2; J: TRBJ2-1; V: TRBV12-3/TRBV12-4; size: many; DNA: TGTGCCAGCAGAAGCGGGAGTGAGATGATTGAGCAGTTCTTC; CDR3: CASRSGSEMIEQFF
D: -; J: TRBJ1-1; V: TRBV7-9; size: many; DNA: TGTGCCAGCAGCTGGGGATACAGGGCGGGGACTGAAGCTTTCTTT; CDR3: CASSWGYRAGTEAFF
D: TRBD1; J: TRBJ2-7; V: TRBV6-1; size: many; DNA: TGTGCCAGCACCCCGGGACAGGGGTCCTACGAGCAGTACTTC; CDR3: CASTPGQGSYEQYF
D: TRBD1; J: TRBJ1-2; V: TRBV10-3; size: many; DNA: TGTGCCATCAGTGTTCAGGGGGTCTATGGCTACACCTTC; CDR3: CAISVQGVYGYTF
D: TRBD2; J: TRBJ2-7; V: TRBV11-1; size: -; DNA: TGTGCCAGCAGCCCGTCGACTAGCGGGGAGGAGGTCTACGAGCAGTACTTC; CDR3: CASSPSTSGEEVYEQYF
D: -; J: TRBJ1-2; V: TRBV7-2; size: few; DNA: TGTGCCAGCAGCTTTGGGACCCTATCTAACTATGGCTACACCTTC; CDR3: CASSFGTLSNYGYTF
D: -; J: TRBJ2-3; V: TRBV7-2; size: many; DNA: TGTGCCAGCAGGAGTCGAACAGATACGCAGTATTTT; CDR3: CASRSRTDTQYF
D: -; J: TRBJ2-7; V: TRBV20-1; size: many; DNA: TGCAGTGCAACGAATACACGGAGATGGACCGAGCAGTACTTC; CDR3: CSATNTRRWTEQYF
D: -; J: TRBJ1-1; V: TRBV6-1; size: many; DNA: TGTGCCAGCAGTACCCGGGGTTTGAACACTGAAGCTTTCTTT; CDR3: CASSTRGLNTEAFF